The clone carrying this T cell receptor beta chain was found many times. Its antigen is unknown. Graves' hyperthyroidism was deemed stable given no ophthalmopathy progression within 18 months. Amplification of TCR beta CDR3 regions used RNA as the template. The study used the HTBI primer set for a first-round RT-PCR of the TCR CDR3. TCRdb re-analysed the multiplex PCR reads in MiXCR, keeping a single row per CDR3 protein. The table includes a few hundred thousand distinct CDR3 sequences, about 14% detected once. The V gene lost 4 bases and the J gene lost 8 bases, with 14 bases spanning the gap. Germline V gives CDR1 GTSNPN, CDR2 SVGIG (reference sequence). The CDR3 totals 13 residues. This sample is drawn from a study of T cells in Graves' hyperthyroidism and ophthalmopathy. Study background: Pretreatment peripheral blood was obtained at initial diagnosis.

Study findings and constraints: Ophthalmopathy, as predicted by the model, came a median approximately 5.9 months after the prediction.

Specimen: blood. The sequence came from a woman aged 40 to 55 with Graves' hyperthyroidism. This chain uses TRBV30 with TRBJ1-4, with TRBD1 as a possible D gene (6 bases). CDR3 amino acids: CAWKPTGVEKLFF. CDR3 nucleotides: TGTGCCTGGAAGCCGACAGGCGTCGAAAAACTGTTTTTT.